This T cell receptor (beta chain) was found in a study of beta chain features in type 1 diabetes. On this clone: Its antigen is currently unknown.

Expressed TCRB transcripts were sequenced because the entire RNA isolate underwent reverse transcription. TCRdb's table, derived via immunoSEQ multiplex PCR, lists solely in-frame clones and lacks some. The sample lists about 320,000 clones, roughly 15% occurring once. The single heparinised draw taken from each donor contained roughly 100 mL of blood on average. A CD45RO/CCR7/CD25/CD127/CD95/CD27 panel sorted naive, central memory, regulatory and stem cell-like memory CD4+ cells. Broader study findings: Naive, central memory and Treg TCRB repertoires appeared more alike in patients than in healthy donors.

The sequencing input was central memory CD4+ T cells from blood. This clonotype was sampled from a man younger than 40 in good health.

CDR3 DNA sequence: TGTGCCAGCAGCTTAGGGGACAGGACTGGAAACACCATATATTTT. Translation: CASSLGDRTGNTIYF. This sequence joins TRBV7-9 and TRBJ1-3; TRBD1 aligns across 8 bases. The CDR3 has 15 amino acids. J lost 2 bases, V lost 1 base, and 1 base had no gene match. From germline, CDR1 is SEHNR and CDR2 FQNEAQ (reference sequence).